This TCR beta chain was observed in a study of blood T cell repertoires in COVID-19 (TCRdb year 2020). For the study in its entirety: Samples covering the acute and convalescent phases of COVID-19 were provided by collaborators in the United States, Italy and Spain. The material from the prospective study consisted of cDNA or gDNA derived from T cells, B-cell-depleted T cells, or PBMCs. Deeply sampled blood TCRbeta repertoires from subjects exposed to, actively infected with, or recovered from COVID-19 were included in the dataset. The repertoires were made available in a free public database intended to serve as a resource for research on the immune response to SARS-CoV-2. The samples were drawn from the first 160 participants of the ongoing ImmuneRACE study and from some 1,300 subjects provided by 6 global collaborators. The sample metadata nearly always contained a de-identified subject ID, COVID-19 status, age in years and sex. Where available, HLA class I and class II types were taken from metadata supplied by the sample provider and were not determined by assay-based typing.

TCRbeta CDR3 regions were amplified from genomic DNA by means of the immunoSEQ Assay, a bias-controlled multiplex PCR. Processing in the source paper ran as follows. The number of nucleated cells in each sample was estimated by amplification of reference gene primers within the assay. To quantify the absolute abundance of each unique TCRbeta CDR3 rearrangement, sequence reads were collapsed and filtered. Productive Simpson clonality was computed per sample as the square root of Simpson's diversity index over productive rearrangements. The clones in this table, taken by TCRdb from immuneACCESS, are in-frame only. Not every clone is retained; where verified, under half of the shortfall comes from an unresolved V gene, and the cause of the rest is unknown. D and trimming come from the DNA, and the V and J calls and clone size come from that table. The sample table shows 200,000 to 250,000 clones, and around 90% are seen once. The ten biggest clones cover 2.7% of the sample.

From the cysteine through the phenylalanine, the CDR3 covers 14 amino acids. The CDR3 DNA has 42 bases and is translated from base 1. The germline V end is reduced by 8 bases and the J end by 3 bases; junction bases left unmatched: 5. Looking up the germline V gene yields CDR1 SNHLY and CDR2 FYNNEI. Comment on this clone: Its antigen specificity is not known. The input lacks base qualities; no much larger clone sits a single base away.

Broad study findings and their caveats: The quantity of clinical and demographic metadata differed by source and by participant and was supplied without curation.

In Seattle, one collaborating source enrolled patients while the infection was active and tracked those patients longitudinally over the course of disease. The collaborating institutions used their own protocols to collect whole blood in K2EDTA tubes. For TCRbeta analysis, collaborators shipped samples as frozen whole blood, isolated PBMCs, or DNA extracted from either of those sample types. Sequenced sample: peripheral blood. Rearrangement joined TRBV2 to TRBJ1-3, and TRBD1 matches 9 of the central bases. The TCR originated in a man aged 25 to 40 with COVID-19, enrolled during active disease. The CDR3 is CASRDRVIGNTIYF. The DNA is TGTGCCAGCCGGGACAGGGTAATTGGAAACACCATATATTTT. Outside the CDR3, residues come from the reference TRBV2 and TRBJ1-3 proteins, so the full variable domain is: EPEVTQTPSHQVTQMGQEVILRCVPISNHLYFYWYRQILGQKVEFLVSFYNNEISEKSEIFDDQFSVERPDGSNFTLKIRSTKLEDSAMYFCASRDRVIGNTIYFGEGSWLTVV.